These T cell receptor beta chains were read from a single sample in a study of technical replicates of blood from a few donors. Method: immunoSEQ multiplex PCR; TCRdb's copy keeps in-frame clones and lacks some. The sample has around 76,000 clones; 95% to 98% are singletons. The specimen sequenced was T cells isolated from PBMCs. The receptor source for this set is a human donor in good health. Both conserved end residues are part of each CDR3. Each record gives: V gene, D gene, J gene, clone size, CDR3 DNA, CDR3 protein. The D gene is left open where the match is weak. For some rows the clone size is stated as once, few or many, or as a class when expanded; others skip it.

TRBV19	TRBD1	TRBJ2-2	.	TGTGCCAGTGGCTCCGGGACAGAGCTCACCGGGGAGCTGTTTTTT	CASGSGTELTGELFF
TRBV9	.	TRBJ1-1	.	TGTGCCAGCAGCGACAACCCGTACACTGAAGCTTTCTTT	CASSDNPYTEAFF
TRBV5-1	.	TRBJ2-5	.	TGCGCCAGCAGCTTGTTTGGCAGGGAAGAAGAGACCCAGTACTTC	CASSLFGREEETQYF
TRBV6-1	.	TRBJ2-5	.	TGTGCCAGCAGTGAAGGACTCGGGGTCCAAGAGACCCAGTACTTC	CASSEGLGVQETQYF
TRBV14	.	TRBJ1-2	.	TGTGCCAGCAGCCAAGATCCCGCAGGGAATTATGGCTACACCTTC	CASSQDPAGNYGYTF
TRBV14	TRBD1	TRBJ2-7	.	TGTGCCAGCAGCCAAGAGACAGGGGCCTACGAGCAGTACTTC	CASSQETGAYEQYF
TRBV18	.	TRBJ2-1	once	TGTGCCAGCTCTCAGAGAGGGTCGCCCTCCAGCGACAATGAGCAGTTCTTC	CASSQRGSPSSDNEQFF
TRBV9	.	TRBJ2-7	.	TGTGCCAGCAGCGTATATGAGGTCTCCTACGAGCAGTACTTC	CASSVYEVSYEQYF
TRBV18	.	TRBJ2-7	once	TGTGCCAGCTCTGAGACAAAGGGGACATACTACGAGCAGTACTTC	CASSETKGTYYEQYF
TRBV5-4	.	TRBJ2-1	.	TGTGCCAGCAGGGATGGCGGGGCAAATGGGGAGTTCTTC	CASRDGGANGEFF
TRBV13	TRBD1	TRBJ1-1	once	TGTGCCAGCAGCTTATGGGGGACAGGGGGTATGAACACTGAAGCTTTCTTT	CASSLWGTGGMNTEAFF
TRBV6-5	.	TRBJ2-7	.	TGTGCCAGTCGGAGCCCGCGCAACGAGCAGTACTTC	CASRSPRNEQYF
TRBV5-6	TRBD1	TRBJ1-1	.	TGTGCCAGCAGCCCGAACAGGGGGCGCGTGACTGAAGCTTTCTTT	CASSPNRGRVTEAFF
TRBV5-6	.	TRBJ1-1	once	TGTGCCAGCAGCGCCACTTCGGTAGGGGCTGAAGCTTTCTTT	CASSATSVGAEAFF
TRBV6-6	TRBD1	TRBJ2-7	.	TGTGCCAGCACCTTCGACAGGGAGAGAAACGAGCAGTACTTC	CASTFDRERNEQYF
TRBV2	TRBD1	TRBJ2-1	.	TGTGCCAGCGGACCGGACAGGGTCGTGGAGCAGTTCTTC	CASGPDRVVEQFF
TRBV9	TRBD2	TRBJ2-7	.	TGTGCCAGCAACCAAGGAGGTAGCGGGAGTTACGAGCAGTACTTC	CASNQGGSGSYEQYF
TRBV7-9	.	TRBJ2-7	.	TGTGCCAGCAGCTCCCGCGGGACGCCAGCCTCCTACGAGCAGTACTTC	CASSSRGTPASYEQYF
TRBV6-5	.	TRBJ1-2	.	TGTGCCAGCAGTTATGGGGGCCTCTCTAACTATGGCTACACCTTC	CASSYGGLSNYGYTF
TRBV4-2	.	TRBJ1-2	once	TGTGCCAGCAGCCAAGGGGGCAGAATCGGCTACACCTTC	CASSQGGRIGYTF
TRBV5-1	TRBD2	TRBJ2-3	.	TGCGCCAGCAGCTCCCGGCGGGGACTAGCGGGAGGGCCGGCAGATACGCAGTATTTT	CASSSRRGLAGGPADTQYF
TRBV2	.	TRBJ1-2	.	TGTGCCAGCAGTCCTGTTCCTACCCTCCACTACACCTTC	CASSPVPTLHYTF
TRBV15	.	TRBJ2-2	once	TGTGCCACCAGCAACCCGGTCGGGGAGCTGTTTTTT	CATSNPVGELFF
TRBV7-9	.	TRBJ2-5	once	TGTGCCAGCAGCTTGAGTCAGGCCTTAGAGACCCAGTACTTC	CASSLSQALETQYF